The source of this TCR beta chain is a study of T cells in narcolepsy. Study at large: Patients with NT1 or NT2 and healthy control donors were enrolled.

A note on this clone: Antigen unknown.

Trimming removed 4 bases from V and 5 bases from J; junction bases left unmatched: 7. Germline assignment: CDR1 LNHDA and CDR2 SQIVND (reference sequence). The CDR3 runs to 14 residues. Sequencing used immunoSEQ multiplex PCR; TCRdb keeps in-frame clones, though not all of them. The table includes fewer than 40,000 clones, roughly four fifths detected once. Study-wide results and limits: Autoreactive clone sequences were missing from some blood memory CD4+ repertoires. Same-patient CSF and blood CD4+ T cell clonotypes included HCRT-specific and TRIB2-specific autoreactive ones. Blood of same and different patients, but not healthy controls, reportedly held recurring autoreactive clonotypes.

Source material: memory (CD45RA-) CD4+ T cells from blood. The V and J genes are TRBV19 and TRBJ2-7; 8 nucleotides align to TRBD1. This TCR was sampled from a human donor in good health. CDR3 sequence (DNA): TGTGCCAGTAGTACTCAGACAGGGGTCCACGAGCAGTACTTC. Translation gives CASSTQTGVHEQYF. The whole variable domain, remainder taken from reference TRBV19 and TRBJ2-7, is DGGITQSPKYLFRKEGQNVTLSCEQNLNHDAMYWYRQDPGQGLRLIYYSQIVNDFQKGDIAEGYSVSREKKESFPLTVTSAQKNPTAFYLCASSTQTGVHEQYFGPGTRLTVT.